This record covers a single TCR beta chain. Authors' methods: Reference gene primer amplification gave estimated nucleated cell counts. Some clones are missing from TCRdb's copy, which holds only in-frame ones; the method was immunoSEQ multiplex PCR. V and J calls and clone size come straight from that table; D and trimming were deduced from the DNA. Altogether tens of thousands of clones are present, about 88% being singletons, with the ten largest covering less than 9.5%. The CDR3 is 16 residues long. The germline CDR1 and CDR2 sequences are LNHDA and SQIVND (reference sequence). J gave up 4 bases and V 5 bases, and 8 bases lay outside the gene matches. This sample is part of a study of blood T cell repertoires in COVID-19.

This sequence joins TRBV19 and TRBJ1-3; 10 bases are a match to TRBD1. Sequenced sample: peripheral blood. The clonotype comes from a man aged 55 to 69 with acute or convalescent COVID-19. This chain's CDR3 is CASSVTGGEGGNTIYF. In DNA, the CDR3 is TGTGCCAGTAGTGTGACAGGGGGCGAAGGAGGAAACACCATATATTTT.